Each of the 22 T cell receptor beta chains below was sequenced from the same sample in a study of blood T cell repertoires in COVID-19. Sequenced by immunoSEQ multiplex PCR; TCRdb stores in-frame clones only, minus some. The sample records 150,000 to 200,000 clones, 80% to 90% being singletons. The sample comprised PBMCs or T cells enriched from blood (not recorded which). Receptors were obtained from a woman between 18 and 29 years old who had recovered from COVID-19.

The chain has TRBV19 and TRBJ2-6; D remains ambiguous. Trimming cost V 9 bases and J 1 base, with 7 bases left between them. Germline CDR1 reads LNHDA; CDR2 reads SQIVND (reference sequence). This CDR3 has 13 amino acids. CDR3 sequence: CASLKSGANVLTF. The CDR3 bases are TGTGCCAGCCTAAAATCTGGGGCCAACGTCCTGACTTTC.

The rearrangement uses TRBV30 and TRBJ2-3; 9 bases map to TRBD2. This CDR3 is built from 16 residues. The junction had 12 bases not matched to a gene; V was cut back by 3 bases and J by 5 bases. Germline V gene sequence: CDR1 GTSNPN, CDR2 SVGIG (reference sequence). The DNA of the CDR3 is TGTGCCTGGAGGAAACGAGCGGGGGGAGCACAAGATACGCAGTATTTT. Amino acids: CAWRKRAGGAQDTQYF.

This sequence joins TRBV28 and TRBJ2-3; perhaps TRBD1 as D (6 bases). With 2 bases removed from V and 2 bases from J, the gap between germline ends came to 20 bases. CDR3 length: 18 amino acids. The germline gives CDR1 MDHEN, CDR2 SYDVKM. CDR3 nucleotide sequence: TGTGCCAGCAGTTTAGGGGCAGGGGCCCAGACCCTCACAGATACGCAGTATTTT. Amino acids: CASSLGAGAQTLTDTQYF. Variable domain in full (rest from reference TRBV28 and TRBJ2-3): DVKVTQSSRYLVKRTGEKVFLECVQDMDHENMFWYRQDPGLGLRLIYFSYDVKMKEKGDIPEGYSVSREKKERFSLILESASTNQTSMYLCASSLGAGAQTLTDTQYFGPGTRLTVL.

The gene calls are TRBV11-2 and TRBJ1-3; no clear D gene. V dropped 5 bases and J dropped 2 bases, with 13 bases sitting between them. The CDR3 is 15 amino acids. CDR1 and CDR2 from the germline V gene are SGHAT and FQNNGV. This CDR3 reads CASSLGGGAGNTIYF. As DNA, the CDR3 is TGTGCCAGCAGCCTGGGCGGAGGAGCTGGAAACACCATATATTTT.

This clone was seen only a few times. The rearrangement joins TRBV4-2 to TRBJ2-7; maybe TRBD2 (5 bases). This CDR3 is 15 amino acids long. CDR1 is LGHNA and CDR2 is YNFKEQ in the germline V gene. V was clipped by 0 bases and J by 1 base, with 10 bases between them. CDR3 sequence: CASSQDTSASYEQYF. The CDR3 DNA sequence: TGTGCCAGCAGCCAAGACACTAGTGCGTCCTACGAGCAGTACTTC.

The J gene is TRBJ1-3, the V gene TRBV2, with D unresolved. The V and J ends lost 7 bases and 0 bases respectively, with 4 bases between them. This CDR3 has 12 residues. Germline V gives CDR1 SNHLY, CDR2 FYNNEI. CDR3 in amino acids: CASTYSGNTIYF. The CDR3 DNA sequence: TGTGCCAGCACTTACTCTGGAAACACCATATATTTT.

The chain carries TRBV30 and TRBJ2-2; a weak D match, TRBD2 (6 bases). CDR3 size: 12 residues. Germline V gene sequence: CDR1 GTSNPN, CDR2 SVGIG (reference sequence). Deletions cut 5 bases from V and 5 bases from J, with 9 bases between. The CDR3 spells CAWGGRTGELFF. Here the CDR3 DNA reads TGTGCCTGGGGGGGGAGGACCGGGGAGCTGTTTTTT.

DNA of the CDR3: TGTGCCAGCAGCTTACGTACGGGGTGGGCAGATACGCAGTATTTT. This sequence encodes CASSLRTGWADTQYF. The rearrangement joins TRBV7-9 to TRBJ2-3; TRBD2 is a possible D gene (5 bases). Germline CDR1 and CDR2: SEHNR and FQNEAQ (reference sequence). Trimming shortened V by 2 bases and J by 4 bases, and 13 bases separated the two germline ends. The CDR3 totals 15 residues.

The chain links TRBV28 to TRBJ1-1; D is ambiguous. The length of the CDR3 is 14 residues. From germline, CDR1 is MDHEN and CDR2 SYDVKM. The V end was cut by 2 bases, the J end by 2 bases, with 9 bases between. In DNA form, the CDR3 reads TGTGCCAGCAGTTTACACGGGAAAAACACTGAAGCTTTCTTT. It yields the protein CASSLHGKNTEAFF.

The chain joins TRBV7-8 to TRBJ2-2; TRBD1 aligns across 9 bases. V dropped 6 bases and J dropped 1; count of bases not matched to a gene: 6. Germline V CDR1 and CDR2: SGHVS, FQNEAQ. The CDR3 contains 16 residues. This chain's CDR3 is CASSQGQGQNTGELFF. DNA for the CDR3: TGTGCCAGCAGTCAGGGACAGGGCCAGAACACCGGGGAGCTGTTTTTT.

The chain joins TRBV19 to TRBJ1-1; the D gene is possibly TRBD1 (6 bases). This CDR3 is 15 amino acids long. Between the trimmed V and J ends, which lost 3 bases and 0 bases, there was a span of 11 bases. Germline CDR1 is LNHDA and CDR2 is SQIVND (reference sequence). CDR3 sequence (DNA): TGTGCCAGTAGTATCAGAGGGGGACTGAACACTGAAGCTTTCTTT. As protein: CASSIRGGLNTEAFF.

The V and J genes are TRBV5-4 and TRBJ1-1; 7 nucleotides align to TRBD1. The junction had 2 bases not matched to a gene; V was cut back by 5 bases and J by 1 base. Germline-derived CDR1 and CDR2 are SGHNT and YYREEE (reference sequence). This CDR3 has 13 amino acids. CDR3 DNA: TGTGCCAGCAGGAGGACAGGGAACACTGAAGCTTTCTTT. Its translation is CASRRTGNTEAFF.

The chain is built from TRBV28 and TRBJ2-7; 9 bases map to TRBD2. CDR3 size: 15 residues. Per the germline V gene, CDR1 is MDHEN and CDR2 is SYDVKM. J was trimmed by 1 base and V by 3 bases; bases with no gene match: 4. CDR3 loop: CASSFSGSGSYEQYF. The CDR3 coding sequence is TGTGCCAGCAGTTTTAGCGGGAGTGGTTCCTACGAGCAGTACTTC.

The J gene is TRBJ2-2, the V gene TRBV9, with 8 bases lining up with TRBD2. CDR1 and CDR2 from the germline V gene are SGDLS and YYNGEE. CDR3 size: 16 residues. V lost 3 bases to trimming and J lost 1 base; unmatched junction nucleotides: 5. In DNA, the CDR3 is TGTGCCAGCAGCGCCGCACTAGCGGAGAACACCGGGGAGCTGTTTTTT. Its translation is CASSAALAENTGELFF.

This sequence joins TRBV7-3 and TRBJ2-1, with D unresolved. V was clipped by 5 bases and J by 0 bases, with 5 bases between them. This CDR3 has 13 amino acids. Looked up from germline, CDR1 is SGHTA and CDR2 is FQGTGA. CDR3 protein: CASSPSSYNEQFF. CDR3 bases: TGTGCCAGCAGCCCCTCCTCCTACAATGAGCAGTTCTTC.

The chain employs TRBV5-1 and TRBJ1-4; no firm D call. V was shortened by 1 base and J by 0 bases, with 10 bases between the two germline ends. The germline gives CDR1 SGHRS, CDR2 YFSETQ. This CDR3 contains 16 residues. The CDR3 loop is CASSLTLQTTNEKLFF. In nucleotides, the CDR3 is TGCGCCAGCAGCTTGACCCTACAGACAACTAATGAAAAACTGTTTTTT.

The chain carries TRBV7-5 and TRBJ2-7; TRBD2, the table's D call, lacks a check against the DNA. TRBV7-5 counts as a pseudogene. This CDR3 region has 13 residues. The CDR3 sequence is CARIRTTTYEQYF. The DNA of the CDR3 is TGTGCCAGAATAAGGACTACGACCTACGAGCAGTACTTC.

The CDR3 loop reads CASSQGSGTGGRVDTQYF. The CDR3 DNA is TGCGCCAGCAGCCAAGGGTCCGGGACAGGAGGTCGTGTAGATACGCAGTATTTT. This chain joins TRBV4-1 and TRBJ2-3; 8 bases are a match to TRBD1. The CDR3 consists of 18 residues. CDR1 and CDR2 (germline): MGHRA, YSYEKL. Unmatched junction bases numbered 14, after V lost 1 base and J lost 5 bases.

The V and J genes are TRBV28 and TRBJ1-6; D gene uncertain. The ends were cut back, 7 bases at V and 10 bases at J, with 11 bases in the middle. Looked up from germline, CDR1 is MDHEN and CDR2 is SYDVKM. CDR3 length: 12 amino acids. CDR3 loop: CASKQSNSPLHF. As DNA, the CDR3 is TGTGCCAGCAAACAGTCGAACTCACCCCTCCACTTT.

The CDR3 loop reads CASSIHRPEAFF. The DNA of the CDR3 is TGTGCCAGCAGCATCCACAGACCTGAAGCTTTCTTT. The chain employs TRBV7-9 and TRBJ1-1; D uncertain. Germline CDR1 SEHNR, CDR2 FQNEAQ (reference sequence). CDR3 length equals 12 residues. With 5 bases removed from V and 6 bases from J, the gap between germline ends came to 10 bases.

The table lists this clone with a count of one. J is TRBJ2-1 and V is TRBV5-1, with a tentative D call TRBD2 (5 bases). The CDR3 loop spans 16 amino acids. V was cut by 0 bases and J by 0 bases, with 10 bases left in between. Germline CDR1 SGHRS, CDR2 YFSETQ. DNA for the CDR3: TGCGCCAGCAGCTTGGGTGGGGAGAGCTCCTACAATGAGCAGTTCTTC. This encodes CASSLGGESSYNEQFF.

This rearrangement joins TRBV4-1 to TRBJ1-5; D perhaps matches TRBD1 (6 bases). V was shortened by 4 bases and J by 4 bases, with 11 bases between the two germline ends. From germline, CDR1 is MGHRA and CDR2 YSYEKL. This CDR3 region has 14 residues. The CDR3 DNA follows: TGCGCCAGCAGCCTTAGAGGGGGAAATCAGCCCCAGCATTTT. As protein: CASSLRGGNQPQHF.